The rows below give T cell receptor beta chains drawn from one sample of a study of OX40 agonist ivuxolimab in advanced cancers. Only in-frame clones appear in the TCRdb table, and some are missing; sequencing was by immunoSEQ multiplex PCR. The sample consists of 40,000 to 60,000 clones, about four fifths of them appearing once. Sequenced material: CD4+ or CD8+ T cells sorted from blood, taken in a trial of the OX40 agonist ivuxolimab. Receptors originate from an adult with an advanced solid tumor such as melanoma, head and neck, liver or kidney cancer. Each CDR3 is given with its conserved first and last residue. A D gene is named only where the DNA matches it firmly. Rows give clone size only sometimes, using once, few, many, or a class for an expanded clone.

v_gene,abundance,d_gene,j_gene,CDR3nt,CDR3aa
TRBV7-2,few,TRBD1,TRBJ1-6,TGTGCCAGCAGCTTAGTGGGGTTGACAGGGGGAAATAATTCACCCCTCCACTTT,CASSLVGLTGGNNSPLHF
TRBV27,few,NA,TRBJ2-7,TGTGCCAGCAGTTTACAGGGGACAAGGCCGACCCCCCCCTACGAGCAGTACTTC,CASSLQGTRPTPPYEQYF
TRBV5-1,NA,NA,TRBJ2-6,TGCGCCAGCCAGCAAGGGGGGTCCGGGGCCAACGTCCTGACTTTC,CASQQGGSGANVLTF
TRBV7-2,NA,TRBD2,TRBJ2-1,TGTGCCAGCAGGTCTAGTCCGGGAGGGCTAGGTTCCCAGAATGAGCAGTTCTTC,CASRSSPGGLGSQNEQFF
TRBV7-2,few,TRBD2,TRBJ2-3,TGTGCCAGCACCCCCGGGACTAGAACCGATACGCAGTATTTT,CASTPGTRTDTQYF
TRBV7-2,NA,NA,TRBJ1-5,TGTGCCAGCAGCTTGGGGCAAGATCAGCCCCAGCATTTT,CASSLGQDQPQHF
TRBV10-3,NA,NA,TRBJ2-5,TGTGCCATCAGTGAGGACCGGAGCCCCAAAGAGACCCAGTACTTC,CAISEDRSPKETQYF
TRBV7-2,NA,NA,TRBJ2-7,TGTGCCAGCAGCCCGCGTTACGGGACGGATCAGTACTTC,CASSPRYGTDQYF
TRBV25-1,NA,NA,TRBJ2-3,TGTGCCCCCCCAGTGAGGCAGAGGGCAGATACGCAGTATTTT,CAPPVRQRADTQYF
TRBV18,once,NA,TRBJ2-2,TGTGCCAGCTCACCGGGAAGAACCGGGGAGCTGTTTTTT,CASSPGRTGELFF
TRBV11-1,NA,TRBD2,TRBJ2-7,TGTGCCAGCAGCTTTGTGCGGGAGGGCCGGTACGAGCAGTACTTC,CASSFVREGRYEQYF
TRBV7-3,once,NA,TRBJ1-2,TGTGCCAGCAGCTTAACGGGGGGCCGCTATGGCTACACCTTC,CASSLTGGRYGYTF
TRBV6-4,NA,NA,TRBJ2-6,TGTGCCAGCAGAGGTAGGGGAACGGCTGGGGCCAACGTCCTGACTTTC,CASRGRGTAGANVLTF
TRBV5-1,few,TRBD2,TRBJ2-3,TGCGCCAGCAGCCCGGGAGGGGGGCTGAGTACAGATACGCAGTATTTT,CASSPGGGLSTDTQYF
TRBV6-6,NA,NA,TRBJ1-1,TGTGCCAGCAGTAAGACCAGGGAAACTGAAGCTTTCTTT,CASSKTRETEAFF
TRBV30,NA,TRBD1,TRBJ1-3,TGTGCCTGGGTGGGATGGGACAGGGGCTCTGGAAACACCATATATTTT,CAWVGWDRGSGNTIYF
TRBV19,NA,NA,TRBJ2-5,TGTGCCAGTAGTATTGACTACCAAGAGACCCAGTACTTC,CASSIDYQETQYF
TRBV12-2,NA,NA,TRBJ2-6,TGTGCAAGTCGCCAGGGAGCCTCTGGGGCCAACGTCCTGACTTTC,CASRQGASGANVLTF
TRBV30,NA,NA,TRBJ2-1,TGTGCCTGGAGTGTAAAAGGATTGCTCAATGAGCAGTTCTTC,CAWSVKGLLNEQFF
TRBV27,NA,NA,TRBJ2-7,TGTGCCAGCAGTTTCAGGCCCCCCCACGAGCAGTACTTC,CASSFRPPHEQYF
TRBV28,NA,NA,TRBJ1-6,TGTGCCAGCAGTTTAGGGTATAGCTATAATTCACCCCTCCACTTT,CASSLGYSYNSPLHF
TRBV5-1,NA,TRBD1,TRBJ1-1,TGCGCCAGCAGTGGGGACAGTAACACTGAAGCTTTCTTT,CASSGDSNTEAFF
TRBV7-5,NA,NA,TRBJ1-1,TGTGCCAGCAGCCCGGGCAGGAACACTGAAGCTTTCTTT,CASSPGRNTEAFF
TRBV9,NA,TRBD2,TRBJ2-3,TGTGCCAGCAGCGTAGTGGGACTAGCGGGGACAGATACGCAGTATTTT,CASSVVGLAGTDTQYF
TRBV19,few,TRBD1,TRBJ2-2,TGTGCCAGTAAGGTCGGGACAGTCGGGACCGGGGAGCTGTTTTTT,CASKVGTVGTGELFF
TRBV28,NA,TRBD1,TRBJ2-6,TGTGCCAGCAGGACAGACAGGGGGCTTTATGGGGCCAACGTCCTGACTTTC,CASRTDRGLYGANVLTF
TRBV4-3,NA,TRBD1,TRBJ2-4,TGCGCCAGCAGCCAAGATCAGGGGGTAGGCAACATTCAGTACTTC,CASSQDQGVGNIQYF
TRBV7-2,NA,NA,TRBJ1-5,TGTGCCAGCAGCTTAGTAGGGTCTCAGCCCCAGCATTTT,CASSLVGSQPQHF
TRBV9,NA,NA,TRBJ1-1,TGTGCCAGCAGCGTAGAGGACCGCAGGAATACTGAAGCTTTCTTT,CASSVEDRRNTEAFF
TRBV18,NA,TRBD2,TRBJ2-5,TGTGCCAGCTCGAGTACGGCGTGGGGGGGAGAGACCCAGTACTTC,CASSSTAWGGETQYF
TRBV4-3,once,NA,TRBJ2-3,TGCGCCAGCAGCCCCCCGGGGAGGAACACAGATACGCAGTATTTT,CASSPPGRNTDTQYF
TRBV6-5,few,NA,TRBJ1-1,TGTGCCAGCAGTTACTCCACAGGGAGGAGCACTGAAGCTTTCTTT,CASSYSTGRSTEAFF
TRBV19,NA,NA,TRBJ2-2,TGTGCCAGCAAGGAGGGGGCAAACACCGGGGAGCTGTTTTTT,CASKEGANTGELFF
TRBV28,NA,TRBD1,TRBJ1-4,TGTGCCAGCAGTTTCCCGCCCAGGGGGCTTTCCGCTAATGAAAAACTGTTTTTT,CASSFPPRGLSANEKLFF
TRBV2,NA,NA,TRBJ2-5,TGTGCCAGCGGGAGGACGAGAGAGACCCAGTACTTC,CASGRTRETQYF
TRBV7-2,NA,NA,TRBJ2-6,TGTGCCAGCAGCTTACGTTTAGGGGCTGGGGCCAACGTCCTGACTTTC,CASSLRLGAGANVLTF
TRBV7-2,once,TRBD2,TRBJ2-7,TGTGCCAGCAGCCGCCTGACTAGCGGCCCCTACGAGCAGTACTTC,CASSRLTSGPYEQYF
TRBV15,NA,NA,TRBJ1-2,TGTGCCACCAGCAGAAACTATGGCTACACCTTC,CATSRNYGYTF
TRBV10-3,NA,NA,TRBJ2-2,TGTGCCATCCCCCAAGGAGGGGTGGCCACCGGGGAGCTGTTTTTT,CAIPQGGVATGELFF
TRBV5-6,NA,NA,TRBJ2-5,TGTGCCAGCAGCCGCCGGGAGACCCAGTACTTC,CASSRRETQYF
TRBV7-6,NA,TRBD2,TRBJ2-5,TGTGCCAGCAGCTTAGGGGGGGGAGAGACCCAGTACTTC,CASSLGGGETQYF
TRBV7-8,NA,NA,TRBJ1-1,TGTGCCAGCAGTGACCGACGCGGGGCTAAAGCTTTCTTT,CASSDRRGAKAFF
TRBV2,NA,TRBD1,TRBJ1-4,TGTGCCAGCAGTGTGCCGGGACAGGGCTCTGAAAAACTGTTTTTT,CASSVPGQGSEKLFF
TRBV7-3,NA,TRBD1,TRBJ2-1,TGTGCCAGCAGCTCTCGGGAAAGGGGGCACAATGAGCAGTTCTTC,CASSSRERGHNEQFF
TRBV4-1,NA,NA,TRBJ2-3,TGCGCCAGCAGCCAGCTAGCGACTAGCACAGATACGCAGTATTTT,CASSQLATSTDTQYF
TRBV25-1,once,NA,TRBJ1-1,TGTGCCAGCGGTAGAAACACTGAAGCTTTCTTT,CASGRNTEAFF
TRBV27,NA,TRBD1,TRBJ1-2,TGTGCCAGCAGTACTAGGACAGGGGCTAGTGGCTACACCTTC,CASSTRTGASGYTF
TRBV9,NA,TRBD1,TRBJ1-1,TGTGCCAGCAGCGGTACCGCAGGGGGGGAAGCTTTCTTT,CASSGTAGGEAFF
TRBV5-4,NA,TRBD2,TRBJ2-1,TGTGCCAGCAGCTTCGGGACTAGCGGGAGTGGAGGGCAGTTCTTC,CASSFGTSGSGGQFF
TRBV30,NA,NA,TRBJ1-4,TGTGCCTGGGGTGCCGGGTTCAATGAAAAACTGTTTTTT,CAWGAGFNEKLFF
TRBV7-9,NA,NA,TRBJ2-5,TGTGCCAGCAGCTTAGGGGAGCCATTAGGGACCCAGTACTTC,CASSLGEPLGTQYF
TRBV11-2,NA,NA,TRBJ1-6,TGTGCCAGCAGCCCCGCCAAGGAACCCCTCCACTTT,CASSPAKEPLHF
TRBV11-3,NA,TRBD1,TRBJ1-1,TGTGCCAGCAGGGGACAGGGAGAGACTGAAGCTTTCTTT,CASRGQGETEAFF
TRBV7-2,NA,NA,TRBJ2-3,TGTGCCAGCAGCTTAGTCTACCTAAGCACAGATACGCAGTATTTT,CASSLVYLSTDTQYF
TRBV4-1,NA,TRBD2,TRBJ2-1,TGCGCCAGCAGCCAAGAGGCAACTAGCGAGGGTGAGCAGTTCTTC,CASSQEATSEGEQFF
TRBV4-3,NA,TRBD2,TRBJ2-1,TGCGCCAGCAGCCTTCAGAGCGGGAGGGCCAATGAGCAGTTCTTC,CASSLQSGRANEQFF
TRBV6-6,NA,NA,TRBJ1-2,TGTGCCAGCGCCGTCCTGAACGGGGGCTATGGCTACACCTTC,CASAVLNGGYGYTF
TRBV12-5,few,TRBD2,TRBJ2-5,TGTGCTAGTGGTTTGAGGGGGACTAGCAGCCTCCAAGAGACCCAGTACTTC,CASGLRGTSSLQETQYF